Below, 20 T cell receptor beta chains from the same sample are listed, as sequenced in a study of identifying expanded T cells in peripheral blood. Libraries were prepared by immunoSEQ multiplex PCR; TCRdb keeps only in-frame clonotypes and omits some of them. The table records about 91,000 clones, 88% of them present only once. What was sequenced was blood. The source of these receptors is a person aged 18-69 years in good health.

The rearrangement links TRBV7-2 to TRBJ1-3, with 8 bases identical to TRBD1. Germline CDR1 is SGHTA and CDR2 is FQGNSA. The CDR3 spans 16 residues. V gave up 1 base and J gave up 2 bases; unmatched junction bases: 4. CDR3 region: CASSLGLDRAGNTIYF. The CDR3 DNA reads TGTGCCAGCAGCTTAGGGTTGGACAGGGCTGGAAACACCATATATTTT.

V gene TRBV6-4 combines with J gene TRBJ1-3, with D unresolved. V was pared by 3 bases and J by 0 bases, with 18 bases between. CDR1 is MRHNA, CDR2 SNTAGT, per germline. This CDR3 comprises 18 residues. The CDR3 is CASSEDVGQPSSGNTIYF. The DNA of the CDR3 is TGTGCCAGCAGTGAAGATGTAGGGCAGCCAAGCTCTGGAAACACCATATATTTT.

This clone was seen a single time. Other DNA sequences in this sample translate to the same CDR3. The CDR3 protein is CASSLDRVSYEQYF. The CDR3 DNA reads as TGTGCCAGCAGCTTGGACAGGGTCTCCTACGAGCAGTACTTC. The V call is TRBV5-4, the J call TRBJ2-7; tentative D call: TRBD1 (6 bases). CDR3 length equals 14 residues. Trimming removed 0 bases at V and 0 bases at J, with 7 bases between. Germline V lookup: CDR1 SGHNT, CDR2 YYREEE (reference sequence).

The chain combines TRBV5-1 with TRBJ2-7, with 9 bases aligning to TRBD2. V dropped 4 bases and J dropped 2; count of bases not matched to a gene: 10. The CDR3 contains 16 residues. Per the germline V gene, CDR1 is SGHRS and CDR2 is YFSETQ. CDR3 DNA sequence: TGCGCCAGCAGCCCCGGAGGGATAGCGGGGGCCTACGAGCAGTACTTC. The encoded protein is CASSPGGIAGAYEQYF.

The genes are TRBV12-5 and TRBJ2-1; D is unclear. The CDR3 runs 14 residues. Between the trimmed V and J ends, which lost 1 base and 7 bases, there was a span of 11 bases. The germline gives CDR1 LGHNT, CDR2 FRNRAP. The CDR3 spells CASGLGIGRNEQFF. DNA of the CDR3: TGTGCTAGTGGTTTGGGGATCGGTAGGAATGAGCAGTTCTTC.

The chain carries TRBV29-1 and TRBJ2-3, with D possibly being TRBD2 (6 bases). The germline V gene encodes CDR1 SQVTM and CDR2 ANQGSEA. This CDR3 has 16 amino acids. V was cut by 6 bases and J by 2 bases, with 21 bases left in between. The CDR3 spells CSVAGGVGTLTDTQYF. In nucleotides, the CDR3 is TGCAGCGTCGCTGGCGGGGTCGGGACGCTCACAGATACGCAGTATTTT.

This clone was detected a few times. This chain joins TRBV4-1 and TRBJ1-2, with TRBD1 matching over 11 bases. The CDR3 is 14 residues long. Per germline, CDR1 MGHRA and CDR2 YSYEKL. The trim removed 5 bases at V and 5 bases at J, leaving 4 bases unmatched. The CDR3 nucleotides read TGCGCCAGCAGCTCGGACAGGGGGCCTTATGGCTACACCTTC. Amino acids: CASSSDRGPYGYTF.

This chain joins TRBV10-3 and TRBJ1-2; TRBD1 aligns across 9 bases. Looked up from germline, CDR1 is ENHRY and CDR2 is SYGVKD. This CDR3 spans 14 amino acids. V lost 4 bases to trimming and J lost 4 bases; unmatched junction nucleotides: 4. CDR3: CAISGTGDGYGYTF. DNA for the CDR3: TGTGCCATCAGTGGGACAGGGGACGGCTATGGCTACACCTTC.

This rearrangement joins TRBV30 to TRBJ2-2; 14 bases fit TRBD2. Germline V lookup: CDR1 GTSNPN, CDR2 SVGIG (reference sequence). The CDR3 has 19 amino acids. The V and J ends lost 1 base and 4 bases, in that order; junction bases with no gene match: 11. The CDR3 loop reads CAWSGDPRLAGGPTGELFF. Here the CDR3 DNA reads TGTGCCTGGAGTGGCGACCCCAGACTAGCGGGGGGGCCCACCGGGGAGCTGTTTTTT.

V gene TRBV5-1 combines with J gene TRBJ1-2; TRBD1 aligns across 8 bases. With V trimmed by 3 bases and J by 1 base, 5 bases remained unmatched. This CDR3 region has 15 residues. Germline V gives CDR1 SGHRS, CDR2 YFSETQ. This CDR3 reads CASSSGTGRNYGYTF. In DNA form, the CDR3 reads TGCGCCAGCAGCTCGGGGACAGGCCGTAACTATGGCTACACCTTC.

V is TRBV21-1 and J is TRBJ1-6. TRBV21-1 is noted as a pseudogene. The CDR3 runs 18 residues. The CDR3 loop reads CASSPSPGGSSYNSPLHF. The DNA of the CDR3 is TGTGCCAGCAGCCCCTCCCCTGGAGGGAGCTCCTATAATTCACCCCTCCACTTT.

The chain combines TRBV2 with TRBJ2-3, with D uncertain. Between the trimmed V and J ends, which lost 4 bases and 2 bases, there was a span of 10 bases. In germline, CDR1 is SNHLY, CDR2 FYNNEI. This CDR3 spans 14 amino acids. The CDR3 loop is CASSVIGNTDTQYF. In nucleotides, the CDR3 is TGTGCCAGCAGTGTGATCGGCAACACAGATACGCAGTATTTT. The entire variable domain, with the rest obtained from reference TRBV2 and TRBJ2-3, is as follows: EPEVTQTPSHQVTQMGQEVILRCVPISNHLYFYWYRQILGQKVEFLVSFYNNEISEKSEIFDDQFSVERPDGSNFTLKIRSTKLEDSAMYFCASSVIGNTDTQYFGPGTRLTVL.

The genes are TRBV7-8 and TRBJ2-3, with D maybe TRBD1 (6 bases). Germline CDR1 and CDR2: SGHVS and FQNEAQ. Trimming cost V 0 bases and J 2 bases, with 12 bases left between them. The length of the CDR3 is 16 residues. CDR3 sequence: CASSLAYGGPTDTQYF. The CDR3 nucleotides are TGTGCCAGCAGCTTAGCTTATGGGGGCCCCACAGATACGCAGTATTTT.

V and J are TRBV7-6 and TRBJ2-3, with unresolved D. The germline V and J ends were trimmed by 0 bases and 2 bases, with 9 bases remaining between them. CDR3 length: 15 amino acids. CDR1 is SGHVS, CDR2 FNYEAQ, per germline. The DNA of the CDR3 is TGTGCCAGCAGCTTAGCATCCCCGATCACAGATACGCAGTATTTT. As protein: CASSLASPITDTQYF.

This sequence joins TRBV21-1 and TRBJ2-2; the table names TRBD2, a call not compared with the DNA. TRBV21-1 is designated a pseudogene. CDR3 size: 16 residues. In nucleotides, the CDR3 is TGTGCCAGCAGCAAAGGAGCTAGCGGGAGCACCGGGGAGCTGTTTTTT. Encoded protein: CASSKGASGSTGELFF.

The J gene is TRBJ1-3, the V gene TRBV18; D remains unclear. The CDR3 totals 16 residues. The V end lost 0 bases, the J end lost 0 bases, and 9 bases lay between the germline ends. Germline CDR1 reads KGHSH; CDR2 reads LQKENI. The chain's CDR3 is CASSPPWGLSGNTIYF. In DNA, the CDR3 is TGTGCCAGCTCACCACCGTGGGGTCTCTCTGGAAACACCATATATTTT.

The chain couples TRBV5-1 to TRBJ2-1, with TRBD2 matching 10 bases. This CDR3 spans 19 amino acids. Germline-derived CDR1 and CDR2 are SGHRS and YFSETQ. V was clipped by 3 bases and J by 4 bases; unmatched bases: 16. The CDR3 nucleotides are TGCGCCAGCAGCTCGCGGACTAGCGGTATCCTACTGTCGTACAATGAGCAGTTCTTC. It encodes CASSSRTSGILLSYNEQFF. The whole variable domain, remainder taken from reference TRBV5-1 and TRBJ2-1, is KAGVTQTPRYLIKTRGQQVTLSCSPISGHRSVSWYQQTPGQGLQFLFEYFSETQRNKGNFPGRFSGRQFSNSRSEMNVSTLELGDSALYLCASSSRTSGILLSYNEQFFGPGTRLTVL.

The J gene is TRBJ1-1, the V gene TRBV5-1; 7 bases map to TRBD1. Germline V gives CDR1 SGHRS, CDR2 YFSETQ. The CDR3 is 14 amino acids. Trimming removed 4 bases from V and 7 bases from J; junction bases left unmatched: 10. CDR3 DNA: TGCGCCAGCAGCCGGGAGGGGGCGTTGAGTGAAGCTTTCTTT. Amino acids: CASSREGALSEAFF.

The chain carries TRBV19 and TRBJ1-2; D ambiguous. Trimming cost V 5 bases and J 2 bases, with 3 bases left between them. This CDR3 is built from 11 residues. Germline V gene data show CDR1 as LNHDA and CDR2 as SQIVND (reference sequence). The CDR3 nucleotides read TGTGCCAGTAGTTGGAACTATGGCTACACCTTC. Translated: CASSWNYGYTF.

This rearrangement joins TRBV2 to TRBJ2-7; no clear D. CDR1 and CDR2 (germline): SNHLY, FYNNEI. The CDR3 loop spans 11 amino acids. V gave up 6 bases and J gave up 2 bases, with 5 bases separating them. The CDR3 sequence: CASRTTYEQYF. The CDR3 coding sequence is TGTGCCAGCAGGACCACCTACGAGCAGTACTTC.